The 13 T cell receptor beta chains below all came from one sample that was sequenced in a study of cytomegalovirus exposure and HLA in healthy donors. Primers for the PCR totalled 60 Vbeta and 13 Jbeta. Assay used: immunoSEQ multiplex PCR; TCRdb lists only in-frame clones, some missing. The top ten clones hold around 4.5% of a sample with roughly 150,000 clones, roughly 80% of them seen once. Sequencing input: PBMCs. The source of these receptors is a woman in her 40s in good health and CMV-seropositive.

The CDR3 reads CASSLTGLASSEQFF. Here the CDR3 DNA reads TGTGCCAGCAGCTTAACGGGACTAGCTAGTTCTGAGCAGTTCTTC. The J gene is TRBJ2-1, the V gene TRBV7-3; TRBD2 agrees at 9 bases. V dropped 0 bases and J dropped 9; count of bases not matched to a gene: 6. The CDR3 extends over 15 amino acids. The germline gives CDR1 SGHTA, CDR2 FQGTGA. The entire variable domain, with the rest obtained from reference TRBV7-3 and TRBJ2-1, is as follows: GAGVSQTPSNKVTEKGKYVELRCDPISGHTALYWYRQSLGQGPEFLIYFQGTGAADDSGLPNDRFFAVRPEGSVSTLKIQRTERGDSAVYLCASSLTGLASSEQFFGPGTRLTVL.

CDR3 loop: CASSLSARSTDTQYF. CDR3 coding DNA: TGTGCCAGCAGCTTAAGTGCTCGGAGCACAGATACGCAGTATTTT. J is TRBJ2-3 and V is TRBV7-3; D uncertain. With 1 base removed from V and 0 bases from J, the gap between germline ends came to 8 bases. The germline CDR1 and CDR2 sequences are SGHTA and FQGTGA. There are 15 residues in the CDR3.

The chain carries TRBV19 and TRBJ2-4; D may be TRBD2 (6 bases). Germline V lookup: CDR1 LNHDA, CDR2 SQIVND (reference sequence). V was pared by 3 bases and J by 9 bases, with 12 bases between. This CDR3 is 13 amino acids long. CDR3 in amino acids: CASSIQVGGIQYF. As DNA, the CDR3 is TGTGCCAGTAGTATTCAGGTGGGGGGCATTCAGTACTTC. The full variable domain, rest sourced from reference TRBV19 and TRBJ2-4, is DGGITQSPKYLFRKEGQNVTLSCEQNLNHDAMYWYRQDPGQGLRLIYYSQIVNDFQKGDIAEGYSVSREKKESFPLTVTSAQKNPTAFYLCASSIQVGGIQYFGAGTRLSVL.

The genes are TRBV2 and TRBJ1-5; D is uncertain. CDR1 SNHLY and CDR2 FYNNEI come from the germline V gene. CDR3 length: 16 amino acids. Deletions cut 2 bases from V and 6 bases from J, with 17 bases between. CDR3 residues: CASSERSGRLGQPQHF. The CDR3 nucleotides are TGTGCCAGCAGTGAAAGGTCGGGGAGGTTGGGTCAGCCCCAGCATTTT.

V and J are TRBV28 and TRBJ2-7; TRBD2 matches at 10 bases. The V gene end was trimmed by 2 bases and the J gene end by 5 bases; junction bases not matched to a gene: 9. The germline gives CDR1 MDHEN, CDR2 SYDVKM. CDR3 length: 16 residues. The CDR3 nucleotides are TGTGCCAGCAGTTTAGCTAGCGGGGGAAGGGCTAACGAGCAGTACTTC. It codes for CASSLASGGRANEQYF.

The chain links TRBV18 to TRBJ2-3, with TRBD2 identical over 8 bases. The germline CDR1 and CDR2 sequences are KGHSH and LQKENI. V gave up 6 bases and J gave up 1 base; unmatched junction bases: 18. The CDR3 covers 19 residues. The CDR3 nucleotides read TGTGCCAGCTCGTCAACCCGGGGGGGAGTAGCGGCAGGCACAGATACGCAGTATTTT. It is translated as CASSSTRGGVAAGTDTQYF.

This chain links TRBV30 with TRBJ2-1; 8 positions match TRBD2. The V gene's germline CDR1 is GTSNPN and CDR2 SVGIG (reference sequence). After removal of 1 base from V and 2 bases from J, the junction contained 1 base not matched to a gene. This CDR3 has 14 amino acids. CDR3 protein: CAWSAGLAYNEQFF. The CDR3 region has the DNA TGTGCCTGGAGTGCGGGACTAGCCTACAATGAGCAGTTCTTC.

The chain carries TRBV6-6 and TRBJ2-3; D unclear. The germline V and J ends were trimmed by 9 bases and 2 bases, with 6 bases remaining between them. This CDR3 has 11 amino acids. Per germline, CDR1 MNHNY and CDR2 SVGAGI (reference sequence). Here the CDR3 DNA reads TGTGCCAGTTCCGTCACAGATACGCAGTATTTT. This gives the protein CASSVTDTQYF.

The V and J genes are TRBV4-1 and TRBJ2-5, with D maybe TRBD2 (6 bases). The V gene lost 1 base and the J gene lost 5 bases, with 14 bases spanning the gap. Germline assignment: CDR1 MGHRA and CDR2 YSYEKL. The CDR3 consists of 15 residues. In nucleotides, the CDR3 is TGCGCCAGCAGCCAAGTTTTCGGCGGAGGGGAGACCCAGTACTTC. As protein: CASSQVFGGGETQYF.

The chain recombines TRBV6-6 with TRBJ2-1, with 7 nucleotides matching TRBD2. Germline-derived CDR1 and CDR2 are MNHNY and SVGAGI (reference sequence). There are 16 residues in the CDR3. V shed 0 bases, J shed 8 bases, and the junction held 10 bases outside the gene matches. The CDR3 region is CASSYSNGGGQDEQFF. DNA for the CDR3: TGTGCCAGCAGTTACTCGAATGGCGGGGGTCAAGATGAGCAGTTCTTC.

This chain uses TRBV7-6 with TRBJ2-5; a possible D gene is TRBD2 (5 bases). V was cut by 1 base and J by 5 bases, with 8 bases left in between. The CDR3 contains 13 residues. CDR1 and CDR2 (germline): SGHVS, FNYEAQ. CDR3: CASSLGGWETQYF. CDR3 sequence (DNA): TGTGCCAGCAGCTTAGGAGGGTGGGAGACCCAGTACTTC.

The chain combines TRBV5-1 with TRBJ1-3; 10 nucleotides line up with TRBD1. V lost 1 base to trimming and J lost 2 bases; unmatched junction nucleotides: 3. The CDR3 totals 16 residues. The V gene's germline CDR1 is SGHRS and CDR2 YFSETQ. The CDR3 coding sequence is TGCGCCAGCAGCTTGTGGGACAGGGGACCTGGAAACACCATATATTTT. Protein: CASSLWDRGPGNTIYF.

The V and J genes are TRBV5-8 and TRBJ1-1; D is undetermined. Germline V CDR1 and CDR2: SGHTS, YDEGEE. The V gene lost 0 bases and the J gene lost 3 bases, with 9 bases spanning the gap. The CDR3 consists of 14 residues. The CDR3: CASSLGVLDTEAFF. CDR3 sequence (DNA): TGTGCCAGCAGCTTGGGAGTATTGGACACTGAAGCTTTCTTT.